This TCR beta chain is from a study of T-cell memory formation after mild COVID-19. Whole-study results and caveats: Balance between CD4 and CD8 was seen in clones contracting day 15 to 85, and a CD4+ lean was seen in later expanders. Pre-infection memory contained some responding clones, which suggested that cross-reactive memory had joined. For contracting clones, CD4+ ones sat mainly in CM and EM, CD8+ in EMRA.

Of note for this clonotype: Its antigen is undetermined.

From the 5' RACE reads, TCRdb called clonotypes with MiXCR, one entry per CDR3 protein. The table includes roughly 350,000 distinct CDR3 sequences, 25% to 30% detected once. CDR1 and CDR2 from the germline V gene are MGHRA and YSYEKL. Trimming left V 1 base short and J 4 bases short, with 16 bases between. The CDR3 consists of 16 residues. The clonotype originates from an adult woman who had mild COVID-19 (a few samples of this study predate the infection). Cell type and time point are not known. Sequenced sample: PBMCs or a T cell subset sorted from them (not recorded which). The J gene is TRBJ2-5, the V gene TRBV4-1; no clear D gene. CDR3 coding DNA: TGCGCCAGCAGCCAAGTCAATCTGGGGTTCCCAGAGACCCAGTACTTC. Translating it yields CASSQVNLGFPETQYF.